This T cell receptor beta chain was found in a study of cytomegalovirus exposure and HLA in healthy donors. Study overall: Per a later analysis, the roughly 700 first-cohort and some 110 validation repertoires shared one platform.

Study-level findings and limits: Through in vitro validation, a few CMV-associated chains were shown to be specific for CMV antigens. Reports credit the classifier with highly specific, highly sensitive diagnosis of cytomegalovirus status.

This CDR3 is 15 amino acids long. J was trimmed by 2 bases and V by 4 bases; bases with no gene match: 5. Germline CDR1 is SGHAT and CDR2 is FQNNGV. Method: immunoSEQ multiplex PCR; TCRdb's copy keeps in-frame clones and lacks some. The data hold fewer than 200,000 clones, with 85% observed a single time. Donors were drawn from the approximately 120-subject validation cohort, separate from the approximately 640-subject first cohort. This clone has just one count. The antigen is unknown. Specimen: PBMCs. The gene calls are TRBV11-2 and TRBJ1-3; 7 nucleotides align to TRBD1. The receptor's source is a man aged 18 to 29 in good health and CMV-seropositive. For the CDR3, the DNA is TGTGCCAGCAGCTCAAACAGGGGAGCTGGAAACACCATATATTTT. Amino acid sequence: CASSSNRGAGNTIYF.